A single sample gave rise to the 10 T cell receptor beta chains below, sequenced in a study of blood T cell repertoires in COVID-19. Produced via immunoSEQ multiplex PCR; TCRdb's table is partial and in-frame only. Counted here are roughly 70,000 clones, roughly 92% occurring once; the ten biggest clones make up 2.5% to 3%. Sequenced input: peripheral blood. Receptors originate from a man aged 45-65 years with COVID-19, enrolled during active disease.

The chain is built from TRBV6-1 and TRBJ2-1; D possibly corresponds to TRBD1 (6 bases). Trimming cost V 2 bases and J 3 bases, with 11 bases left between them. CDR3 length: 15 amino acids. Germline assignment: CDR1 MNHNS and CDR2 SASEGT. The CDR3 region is CASSEPRGHYNEQFF. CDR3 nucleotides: TGTGCCAGCAGTGAACCTCGGGGACACTACAATGAGCAGTTCTTC.

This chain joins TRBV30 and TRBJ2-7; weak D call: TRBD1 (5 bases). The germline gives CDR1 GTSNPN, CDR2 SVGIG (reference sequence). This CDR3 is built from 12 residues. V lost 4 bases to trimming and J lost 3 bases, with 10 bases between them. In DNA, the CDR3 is TGTGCCTGGAATCTCGACAGCTACGAGCAGTACTTC. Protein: CAWNLDSYEQYF.

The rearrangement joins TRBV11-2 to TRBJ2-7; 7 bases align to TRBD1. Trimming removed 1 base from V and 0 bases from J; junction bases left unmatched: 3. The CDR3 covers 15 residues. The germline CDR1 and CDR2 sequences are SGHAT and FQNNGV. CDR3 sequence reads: CASSLARGSSYEQYF. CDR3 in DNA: TGTGCCAGCAGCTTAGCCAGGGGGAGCTCCTACGAGCAGTACTTC.

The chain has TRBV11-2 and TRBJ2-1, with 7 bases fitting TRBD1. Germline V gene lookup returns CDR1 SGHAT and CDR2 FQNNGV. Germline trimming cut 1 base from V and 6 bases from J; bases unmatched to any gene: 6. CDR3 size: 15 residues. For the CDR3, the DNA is TGTGCCAGCAGCTTAGGGCAGGGGGTAAGCAATGAGCAGTTCTTC. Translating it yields CASSLGQGVSNEQFF.

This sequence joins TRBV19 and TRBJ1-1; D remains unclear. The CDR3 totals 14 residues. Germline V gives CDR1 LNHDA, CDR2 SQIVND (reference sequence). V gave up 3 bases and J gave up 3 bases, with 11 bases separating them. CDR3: CASSMNNGYTEAFF. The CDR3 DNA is TGTGCCAGTAGTATGAATAACGGTTACACTGAAGCTTTCTTT. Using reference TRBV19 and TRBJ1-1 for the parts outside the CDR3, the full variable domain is DGGITQSPKYLFRKEGQNVTLSCEQNLNHDAMYWYRQDPGQGLRLIYYSQIVNDFQKGDIAEGYSVSREKKESFPLTVTSAQKNPTAFYLCASSMNNGYTEAFFGQGTRLTVV.

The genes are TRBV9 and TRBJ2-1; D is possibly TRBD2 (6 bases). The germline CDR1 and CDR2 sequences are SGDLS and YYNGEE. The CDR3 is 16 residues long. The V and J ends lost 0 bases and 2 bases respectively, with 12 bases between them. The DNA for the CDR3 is TGTGCCAGCAGCGTAGAGCGCGGGACCACCTACAATGAGCAGTTCTTC. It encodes CASSVERGTTYNEQFF.

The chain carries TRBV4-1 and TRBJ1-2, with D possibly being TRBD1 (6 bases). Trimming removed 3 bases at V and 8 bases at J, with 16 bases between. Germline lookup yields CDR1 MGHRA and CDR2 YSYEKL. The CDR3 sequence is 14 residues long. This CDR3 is CASSQDTGTYGYTF. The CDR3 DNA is TGCGCCAGCAGCCAGGACACAGGGACCTACGGCTACACCTTC.

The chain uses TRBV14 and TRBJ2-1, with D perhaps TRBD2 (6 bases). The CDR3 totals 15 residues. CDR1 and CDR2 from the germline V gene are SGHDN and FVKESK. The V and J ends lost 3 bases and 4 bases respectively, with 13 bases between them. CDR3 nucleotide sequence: TGTGCCAGCAGCCAGCACGATCTAGCGTACAATGAGCAGTTCTTC. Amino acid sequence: CASSQHDLAYNEQFF.

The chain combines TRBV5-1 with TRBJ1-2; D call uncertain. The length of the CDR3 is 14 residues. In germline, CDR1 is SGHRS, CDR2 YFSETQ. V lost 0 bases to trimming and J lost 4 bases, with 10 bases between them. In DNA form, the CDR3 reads TGCGCCAGCAGCTTGGAGACAAACGTCTATGGCTACACCTTC. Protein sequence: CASSLETNVYGYTF.

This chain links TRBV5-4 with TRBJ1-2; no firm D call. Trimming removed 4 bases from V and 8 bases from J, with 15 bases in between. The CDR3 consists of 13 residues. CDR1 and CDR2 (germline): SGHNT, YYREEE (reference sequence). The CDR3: CASSPAGADGYTF. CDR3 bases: TGTGCCAGCAGCCCCGCAGGTGCCGACGGCTACACCTTC.